The rows below give T cell receptor beta chains drawn from one sample of a study of T cell responses to AZD1222 COVID-19 vaccine. Sequencing used immunoSEQ multiplex PCR; TCRdb keeps in-frame clones, though not all of them. The table has some 150,000 clones, 90% to 95% seen once; the top ten hold over 7.5%. Sequences were derived from peripheral blood, sampled on day 0 of AZD1222 vaccination. The receptors were gathered from an adult in good health. Both conserved end residues are part of each CDR3. D genes are given only for firm matches.

TGTGCCAGCAGGCCCGGGACAGGGGATTATCAGCCCCAGCATTTT CASRPGTGDYQPQHF TRBJ1-5 TRBV6-5 TRBD1
TGTGCCAGCAGCCTCAGACAGACAGATACGCAGTATTTT CASSLRQTDTQYF TRBJ2-3 TRBV7-2 -
TGTGCTAGCAGCCCCCTCGACAGGGCTCAAGACTATGGCTACACCTTC CASSPLDRAQDYGYTF TRBJ1-2 TRBV7-7 TRBD1
TGCGCCAGCAGCCCCCTGCCTGGGGGGGCTACAGATACGCAGTATTTT CASSPLPGGATDTQYF TRBJ2-3 TRBV4-1 -
TGCGCCAGCAGCTTGCAGGACAGGAAAAACACTGAAGCTTTCTTT CASSLQDRKNTEAFF TRBJ1-1 TRBV5-1 TRBD1
TGTGCCAGCAGTACCGAGAATTCACCCCTCCACTTT CASSTENSPLHF TRBJ1-6 TRBV7-9 -
TGCGCCAGCAGCCAAGAGTTGGGGGCTGAAGCTTTCTTT CASSQELGAEAFF TRBJ1-1 TRBV4-1 -
TGCAGCGTTGAACTCGGGACAGGGGTAGGAGCTTTCTTT CSVELGTGVGAFF TRBJ1-1 TRBV29-1 TRBD1
TGTGCCAGCAGCCATCCACCGCCGGATGAGCAGTTCTTC CASSHPPPDEQFF TRBJ2-1 TRBV11-2 -
TGTGCCAGCAGCCAAAGACCGACGGCAAGCACAGATACGCAGTATTTT CASSQRPTASTDTQYF TRBJ2-3 TRBV3-1/TRBV3-2 -
TGTGCCAGAGCAGAACAGAAGGACGATAATTCACCCCTCCACTTT CARAEQKDDNSPLHF TRBJ1-6 TRBV6-5 -
TGTGCCAGCAGCCTGGACTTCTCAACTAATGAAAAACTGTTTTTT CASSLDFSTNEKLFF TRBJ1-4 TRBV6-5 -
TGTGCCAGCAGCTTAGGAGGGATTAACACTGAAGCTTTCTTT CASSLGGINTEAFF TRBJ1-1 TRBV7-2 -
TGTGCCAGCAGCCAAGATGGCAGCCCTAATGAAAAACTGTTTTTT CASSQDGSPNEKLFF TRBJ1-4 TRBV3-1/TRBV3-2 -
TGTGCCTGGGGCCGAGGGGGGGACCTCACCTTC CAWGRGGDLTF TRBJ1-2 TRBV30 -
TGCGCCAGCAGTCTCCCGGGTAGGGCTCAGCCCCAGCATTTT CASSLPGRAQPQHF TRBJ1-5 TRBV4-1 -
TGTGCCAGCAGCCCGGTGGGACAGAGTTCTTCACCCCTCCACTTT CASSPVGQSSSPLHF TRBJ1-6 TRBV11-2 TRBD1
TGCGCCAGCAGCCTTAGACATGATGGCTACACCTTC CASSLRHDGYTF TRBJ1-2 TRBV5-1 -
TGTGCCAGCTCAAAAACCTGGGACAGATTTGGGTCCTACGAGCAGTACTTC CASSKTWDRFGSYEQYF TRBJ2-7 TRBV18 TRBD1
TGCGCCAGCAGCCCGGGGACTAACACTAATGAGCAGTTCTTC CASSPGTNTNEQFF TRBJ2-1 TRBV5-1 TRBD2
TGTGCCAGCAGTCCCTGGGGTCAGGGACTTAATAAGCCCCAGCATTTT CASSPWGQGLNKPQHF TRBJ1-5 TRBV7-9 -
TGTGCCAGCCTCAACGCGGGTACAGATACGCAGTATTTT CASLNAGTDTQYF TRBJ2-3 TRBV3-1/TRBV3-2 -
TGTGCCAGCAGCCAAGGAGGCAGGGCGGCTTTCTTT CASSQGGRAAFF TRBJ1-1 TRBV4-2 -
TGTGCCAGTAGTATAGGGGAAGGGAACACTGAAGCTTTCTTT CASSIGEGNTEAFF TRBJ1-1 TRBV19 -
TGTGCCAGCGGAGCGGGGGCGAACAATGAGCAGTTCTTC CASGAGANNEQFF TRBJ2-1 TRBV7-2 TRBD2
TGTGCCAGCAGCCGATATACCATTAGATACTCTGGAAACACCATATATTTT CASSRYTIRYSGNTIYF TRBJ1-3 TRBV6-6 -
TGTGCCAGCAGCCAAGGGGAAGTCTATGGCTACACCTTC CASSQGEVYGYTF TRBJ1-2 TRBV4-2 -